This T cell receptor beta chain comes out of a study of cytomegalovirus exposure and HLA in healthy donors. About the study: The roughly 100 million unique TCR beta sequences, from approximately 170 million T cells, were found by an earlier analysis.

60 Vbeta and 13 Jbeta primers were used in PCR. Sequencing was performed with immunoSEQ multiplex PCR; in TCRdb, only in-frame clones are kept and a portion is missing. The table shows approximately 240,000 clones, with 77% occurring only once. The CDR3 is 14 residues long. CDR1 is LGHNA and CDR2 is YNFKEQ in the germline V gene. The germline V and J ends were trimmed by 0 bases and 3 bases, with 9 bases remaining between them. General study results and limits: Associated with HLA alleles at 0.05 false discovery rate in a later analysis were about 17,000 TCR beta sequences. It was shown in a later analysis that HLA-associated TCR beta chains were more clonally expanded than other, equally common chains. In a later analysis, V- and J-gene trimming of beta chains associated with a DCLRE1C missense variant, replicated independently.

This clone was seen just once. No antigen is known for it. Material: PBMCs. The sequence derives from a woman aged 55-70 years in good health and CMV-seropositive. This chain links TRBV4-2 with TRBJ2-7; D call uncertain. The DNA of the CDR3 is TGTGCCAGCAGCCAAGAGGTACACCGCTACGAGCAGTACTTC. Amino acids: CASSQEVHRYEQYF.